The 17 T cell receptor beta chains below come from one sample, sequenced in a study of human T cells and chemical hapten exposure. MiXCR, run by TCRdb on the RACE reads, gives a single entry per CDR3 protein. The sample shows roughly 84,000 distinct CDR3 sequences, about 10% of them seen only once. Time point noted: patch test 3, about 24 weeks after DPC sensitization. As to treatment: therapeutic diphenylcyclopropenone sensitization with weekly scalp DPC. Sequenced here: whole blood, sampled in connection with sensitization to the hapten diphenylcyclopropenone (DPC). These TCRs come from a woman aged 50 to 65 with alopecia areata. Some clones in this sample may be carry-over from other donors' samples.

This chain uses TRBV5-1 with TRBJ2-7; possibly TRBD2 for D (5 bases). CDR3 length: 14 amino acids. The V end lost 0 bases, the J end lost 5 bases, and 12 bases lay between the germline ends. Per germline, CDR1 SGHRS and CDR2 YFSETQ. The chain's CDR3 is CASSLAGKGHEQYF. The CDR3 DNA follows: TGCGCCAGCAGCTTGGCGGGGAAAGGCCACGAGCAGTACTTC.

This clonotype was seen more than once but under ten times. Relative to the germline gene, one junction end is altered; a read error may explain this. This chain connects TRBV19 to TRBJ2-2; 12 positions agree with TRBD2. The CDR3 loop spans 18 amino acids. Germline V CDR1 and CDR2: LNHDA, SQIVND (reference sequence). Written as DNA, the CDR3 is TGTGCCAGTAGTATAAATCGACTAGCGGGAGTGAACGCCGGGGAGCTGTTTTTT. Its translation is CASSINRLAGVNAGELFF.

This clonotype was seen repeatedly, ten times or more. The chain carries TRBV19 and TRBJ2-1; possible D gene TRBD2, 6 bases. V was pared by 4 bases and J by 7 bases, with 23 bases between. Germline V gives CDR1 LNHDA, CDR2 SQIVND (reference sequence). This CDR3 is built from 17 residues. This CDR3 is CASSTPLAERRRNEQFF. The CDR3 DNA follows: TGTGCCAGTAGTACCCCCTTAGCGGAAAGGAGAAGAAATGAGCAGTTCTTC.

The rearrangement links TRBV12-3 or TRBV12-4 to TRBJ2-1, with D possibly matching TRBD2 (5 bases). V gave up 3 bases and J gave up 4 bases, with 13 bases separating them. The CDR3 spans 15 residues. The DNA for the CDR3 is TGTGCCAGCAGTTTGTCGGGGTCTTTATACAATGAGCAGTTCTTC. Its translation is CASSLSGSLYNEQFF.

Turning to this clonotype: This may be a read error, as it is one base from a much larger clone. The chain carries TRBV19 and TRBJ1-2; 7 nucleotides agree with TRBD1. The CDR3 is 13 amino acids. The V gene's germline CDR1 is LNHDA and CDR2 SQIVND (reference sequence). The J segment lost 8 bases and the V segment lost 6 bases, leaving 9 bases of the junction unmatched. The CDR3 DNA follows: TGTGCCAGTAGATGGACAGGCGCGGGGGGCTACACCTTC. It specifies CASRWTGAGGYTF. Variable domain in full (rest from reference TRBV19 and TRBJ1-2): DGGITQSPKYLFRKEGQNVTLSCEQNLNHDAMYWYRQDPGQGLRLIYYSQIVNDFQKGDIAEGYSVSREKKESFPLTVTSAQKNPTAFYLCASRWTGAGGYTFGSGTRLTVV.

V is TRBV7-3 and J is TRBJ2-3; 12 nucleotides agree with TRBD2. After removal of 5 bases from V and 4 bases from J, the junction contained 7 bases not matched to a gene. The germline V gene encodes CDR1 SGHTA and CDR2 FQGTGA. The CDR3 totals 16 residues. The CDR3 reads CASSPGLAGSADTQYF. CDR3 bases: TGTGCCAGCAGCCCCGGACTAGCGGGATCGGCAGATACGCAGTATTTT.

A few counts support this clonotype. The rearrangement uses TRBV10-3 and TRBJ2-5, with 7 bases fitting TRBD2. V gave up 5 bases and J gave up 5 bases; unmatched junction bases: 8. There are 14 residues in the CDR3. CDR1 ENHRY and CDR2 SYGVKD come from the germline V gene. The CDR3 DNA is TGTGCCATCAGTCCAAGCGGGACGGGCGAGACCCAGTACTTC. It translates to CAISPSGTGETQYF.

This clonotype was seen ten or more times. The chain has TRBV11-2 and TRBJ1-4; unclear D gene. The V end was cut by 5 bases, the J end by 7 bases, with 8 bases between. Germline CDR1 SGHAT, CDR2 FQNNGV. The CDR3 sequence is 12 residues long. The CDR3 here is CASSLHSEKLFF. The CDR3 coding sequence is TGTGCCAGCAGCCTCCACAGTGAAAAACTGTTTTTT.

This chain links TRBV9 with TRBJ2-3; D perhaps matches TRBD2 (5 bases). Germline assignment: CDR1 SGDLS and CDR2 YYNGEE. Deletions cut 0 bases from V and 5 bases from J, with 16 bases between. This CDR3 is 16 amino acids long. The CDR3 spells CASSVAPGPAGDTQYF. The CDR3 DNA reads as TGTGCCAGCAGCGTAGCTCCGGGCCCCGCGGGAGATACGCAGTATTTT.

At least ten counts were recorded for this clonotype. V usage is TRBV5-1 and J usage is TRBJ2-7; TRBD2 aligns across 15 bases. Per the germline V gene, CDR1 is SGHRS and CDR2 is YFSETQ. V lost 3 bases and J lost 2; bases outside the gene matches: 6. CDR3 length: 17 residues. The CDR3 loop is CASSSGLAGGPPYEQYF. CDR3 nucleotide sequence: TGCGCCAGCAGCTCAGGACTAGCGGGAGGGCCCCCCTACGAGCAGTACTTC.

This rearrangement joins TRBV7-9 to TRBJ1-6; no firm D call. V was clipped by 3 bases and J by 12 bases, with 15 bases between them. The germline V gene encodes CDR1 SEHNR and CDR2 FQNEAQ (reference sequence). The CDR3 length is 14 residues. This CDR3 is CASSFTQTAEPLHF. CDR3 nucleotide sequence: TGTGCCAGCAGCTTCACACAGACGGCGGAACCCCTCCACTTT.

The chain recombines TRBV3-1 with TRBJ2-2, with 9 nucleotides matching TRBD1. V lost 3 bases and J lost 5; bases outside the gene matches: 7. Germline V lookup: CDR1 LGHDT, CDR2 YNNKEL (reference sequence). The CDR3 has 16 residues. CDR3 region: CASSQGTGKGTGELFF. For the CDR3, the DNA is TGTGCCAGCAGCCAGGGGACAGGGAAGGGAACCGGGGAGCTGTTTTTT.

This clonotype was observed many times. The chain carries TRBV7-3 and TRBJ2-1, with TRBD1 matching over 9 bases. Germline CDR1 and CDR2: SGHTA and FQGTGA. J lost 6 bases, V lost 4 bases, and 7 bases had no gene match. There are 15 residues in the CDR3. The CDR3 is CASSSGTGLGNEQFF. The CDR3 nucleotides read TGTGCCAGCAGCTCCGGGACAGGGTTGGGCAATGAGCAGTTCTTC.

This clonotype was seen only once. The chain carries TRBV14 and TRBJ1-2, with D maybe TRBD1 (6 bases). The CDR3 runs to 13 residues. Looked up from germline, CDR1 is SGHDN and CDR2 is FVKESK. Trimming took off 4 bases at V and 4 bases at J, with 10 bases between the two ends. CDR3 nucleotide sequence: TGTGCCAGCAGCCCCCAGGGGCCCTATGGCTACACCTTC. It specifies CASSPQGPYGYTF. Based on the CDR3 plus reference TRBV14 and TRBJ1-2, the full variable domain is EAGVTQFPSHSVIEKGQTVTLRCDPISGHDNLYWYRRVMGKEIKFLLHFVKESKQDESGMPNNRFLAERTGGTYSTLKVQPAELEDSGVYFCASSPQGPYGYTFGSGTRLTVV.

This clonotype was seen at least ten times. The chain recombines TRBV11-2 with TRBJ1-3, with D hard to call. This CDR3 is 14 amino acids long. Germline CDR1 SGHAT, CDR2 FQNNGV. V shed 2 bases and J shed 5 bases, with 10 bases lying between them. The CDR3: CASSLTGNRNTIYF. DNA for the CDR3: TGTGCCAGCAGCTTAACGGGCAACCGAAACACCATATATTTT.

The chain has TRBV7-9 and TRBJ2-1; 7 nucleotides agree with TRBD1. The CDR3 has 14 residues. The V and J ends lost 2 bases and 6 bases, in that order; junction bases with no gene match: 4. Germline V gene sequence: CDR1 SEHNR, CDR2 FQNEAQ (reference sequence). Here the CDR3 reads CASSLTNRGNEQFF. CDR3 in DNA: TGTGCCAGCAGCTTAACCAACAGGGGCAATGAGCAGTTCTTC.

This clonotype showed up just a few times. The chain combines TRBV7-2 with TRBJ2-2; D is ambiguous. V was clipped by 1 base and J by 4 bases, with 13 bases between them. CDR3 size: 16 residues. Germline CDR1 SGHTA, CDR2 FQGNSA. The DNA of the CDR3 is TGTGCCAGCAGCTTAGTAGGTCAGGTTAGCACCGGGGAGCTGTTTTTT. Its translation: CASSLVGQVSTGELFF.